This T cell receptor beta chain is from a study of response to subunit inactivated influenza vaccine. TCRdb redid the calling of the RT-PCR reads with MiXCR, one entry per CDR3 protein. The table includes 650,000 to 800,000 distinct CDR3 sequences, approximately 15% detected once. This receptor was obtained from a man in his fifties or sixties who received an inactivated influenza vaccine. The starting material was PBMCs from blood, obtained approximately 15 days before vaccination.

The CDR3 loop reads CASRPRRGFSEAFF. The CDR3 DNA reads as TGTGCCAGCAGACCCCGCCGGGGGTTTTCCGAAGCTTTCTTT. V usage is TRBV7-2 and J usage is TRBJ1-1; TRBD1 might be the D (5 bases). Between the trimmed V and J ends, which lost 6 bases and 8 bases, there was a span of 19 bases. The length of the CDR3 is 14 residues. CDR1 and CDR2 (germline): SGHTA, FQGNSA.